This T cell receptor (beta chain) was recorded in a study of persistence of HIV-infected CD4 T cells. The immunoSEQ assay was version 4, run in survey mode. Libraries were prepared by immunoSEQ multiplex PCR; TCRdb keeps only in-frame clonotypes and omits some of them. The repertoire holds more than 35,000 clones, with 87% as singletons. From germline, CDR1 is GTSNPN and CDR2 SVGIG (reference sequence). This CDR3 is 15 amino acids long. Trimming at V came to 8 bases and at J to 9 bases, leaving 18 bases not matched to a gene. This nonspecific control used anti-CD3/anti-CD28 bead stimulation of CD4+ T cells. Sorting of responding CD4+ T cells relied on upregulated CD40 ligand together with CD69. For this clone: Antigen: not known.

The chain recombines TRBV30 with TRBJ2-1; 8 bases are shared with TRBD2. This clonotype was sampled from an adult man with HIV who was CMV-seropositive. The material sequenced was CD4+ T cells sorted from PBMCs after 18-hour stimulation, taken from a patient who received antiretroviral therapy. The chain's CDR3 is CARRTSGDGRGEQFF. CDR3 sequence (DNA): TGTGCCCGCCGAACGTCAGGGGACGGGAGGGGTGAGCAGTTCTTC.